What follows describes a single T cell receptor beta chain. The V end lost 8 bases, the J end lost 8 bases, and 15 bases lay between the germline ends. Germline values: CDR1 MDHEN, CDR2 SYDVKM. This CDR3 is built from 12 residues. This record comes from a study of blood T cell repertoires in COVID-19. Across the whole study: Sites in the United States, Italy and Spain provided acute and convalescent COVID-19 samples.

The authors' processing: For nucleated cells, counts were estimated from reference gene primer amplification. Only in-frame clones appear in the TCRdb table, and some are missing; sequencing was by immunoSEQ multiplex PCR. The V and J calls and clone size come from that table; D and trimming were worked out from the DNA. Of about 310,000 clones in the sample, approximately 90% were seen once. Participants spanned ages about 18 to 95 years and resided in roughly 22 US areas. Cohort 3 donors counted as recovered after two negative PCRs, clearance, or resolved symptoms. The sequenced sample was PBMCs or T cells enriched from blood (not recorded which). This clonotype was obtained from a woman aged 40-49 years who had recovered from COVID-19. This rearrangement joins TRBV28 to TRBJ1-2; D ambiguous. CDR3 in amino acids: CASGDGGGGYTF. CDR3 bases: TGTGCCAGCGGAGACGGCGGTGGGGGCTACACCTTC.